The clone carrying this T cell receptor beta chain has only a few counts. The antigen remains undetermined. The entry originates in a study of T-cell memory formation after mild COVID-19. Via MiXCR, TCRdb re-called the 5' RACE reads, giving one row per CDR3 protein. The sample has about 470,000 distinct CDR3 sequences; about 23% are singletons. Study-level findings and limits: Pre-infection memory showed some responding clones, and this suggested that cross-reactive memory joined.

The clonotype was recovered from an adult woman who had mild COVID-19 (a few samples of this study predate the infection). Cell type and time point are not known. The sequenced material came from PBMCs or a T cell subset sorted from them (not recorded which).

CDR3 nucleotide sequence: TGTGCCAGCAGTCACGGGACTATCTTCTACGAGCAGTACTTC. This sequence encodes CASSHGTIFYEQYF. This chain links TRBV12-3 or TRBV12-4 with TRBJ2-7, with 7 bases identical to TRBD2. The CDR3 contains 14 residues. The ends lost 5 bases at V and 3 bases at J; junction bases unmatched: 7.